The 17 T cell receptor beta chains below were found in one sample sequenced in a study of cytomegalovirus exposure and HLA in healthy donors. The PCR ran on 60 Vbeta and 13 Jbeta primers. The method was immunoSEQ multiplex PCR; TCRdb's version includes in-frame clones alone and lacks a portion of them. Among around 150,000 clones, around 72% were seen once, and the ten largest hold roughly 1.4%. The sample was PBMCs. These receptors originate from a man aged 18 to 30 in good health and CMV-seronegative.

This chain uses TRBV19 with TRBJ2-1; no reliable D call. The V gene lost 5 bases and the J gene lost 4 bases, with 6 bases spanning the gap. The germline V gene encodes CDR1 LNHDA and CDR2 SQIVND (reference sequence). This CDR3 region has 12 residues. DNA of the CDR3: TGTGCCAGTAGTCCGGGTTACAATGAGCAGTTCTTC. Its protein is CASSPGYNEQFF.

The chain links TRBV5-5 to TRBJ2-7; D possibly corresponds to TRBD2 (6 bases). The CDR3 contains 15 residues. Germline V gene data show CDR1 as SGHKS and CDR2 as YYEKEE (reference sequence). Trimming pared 2 bases from V and 0 bases from J, leaving 12 bases between. CDR3 in DNA: TGTGCCAGCAGCTTCGGGGGAGCGGTCTCCTACGAGCAGTACTTC. Residues: CASSFGGAVSYEQYF.

The V call is TRBV19, the J call TRBJ1-2, with 7 bases fitting TRBD1. J gave up 0 bases and V 5 bases, and 6 bases lay outside the gene matches. Germline lookup yields CDR1 LNHDA and CDR2 SQIVND (reference sequence). This CDR3 is 15 amino acids long. This chain's CDR3 is CASSLVTGANYGYTF. The CDR3, as DNA: TGTGCCAGTAGTCTCGTCACAGGGGCTAACTATGGCTACACCTTC.

This clone was recorded a few times. The genes are TRBV4-3 and TRBJ1-1, with D hard to call. V dropped 2 bases and J dropped 1 base, with 11 bases sitting between them. Germline loops: CDR1 LGHNA, CDR2 YSLEER. The CDR3 has 15 amino acids. The CDR3 coding sequence is TGCGCCAGCAGCCAACGTGACACCAGGAACACTGAAGCTTTCTTT. Protein sequence: CASSQRDTRNTEAFF.

As DNA, the CDR3 is TGTGCCAGCAGTCCGGGGACAGACAATGAGCAGTTCTTC. It codes for CASSPGTDNEQFF. V usage is TRBV6-5 and J usage is TRBJ2-1; TRBD1 matches at 7 bases. The germline gives CDR1 MNHEY, CDR2 SVGAGI. CDR3 size: 13 residues. V lost 5 bases to trimming and J lost 5 bases; unmatched junction nucleotides: 3.

The V call is TRBV5-1, the J call TRBJ2-7; tentative D call: TRBD1 (6 bases). This CDR3 comprises 15 residues. Between the trimmed V and J ends, which lost 3 bases and 7 bases, there was a span of 20 bases. From germline, CDR1 is SGHRS and CDR2 YFSETQ. CDR3 DNA sequence: TGCGCCAGCAGCTCCGGACAGTCCATGGATGAAGAGCAGTACTTC. This codes for CASSSGQSMDEEQYF.

This chain links TRBV19 with TRBJ2-1, with 14 positions matching TRBD2. In germline, CDR1 is LNHDA, CDR2 SQIVND (reference sequence). The CDR3 sequence is 15 residues long. The V segment lost 6 bases and the J segment 8 bases; nucleotides outside the gene matches: 6. CDR3: CASSRGLAGGDEQFF. The CDR3 bases are TGTGCCAGTAGCCGAGGACTAGCGGGAGGCGATGAGCAGTTCTTC.

The rearrangement joins TRBV10-2 to TRBJ2-3; perhaps TRBD1 as D (6 bases). Germline lookup yields CDR1 WSHSY and CDR2 SAAADI. The length of the CDR3 is 19 residues. V was shortened by 6 bases and J by 1 base, with 26 bases between the two germline ends. The CDR3 region is CASSPPTGQSQTRTDTQYF. The CDR3 nucleotides are TGCGCCAGCAGCCCCCCTACAGGACAGTCCCAGACGCGCACAGATACGCAGTATTTT.

The chain combines TRBV30 with TRBJ2-7, with D possibly TRBD1 on 5 matching bases. The germline V gene has CDR1 GTSNPN and CDR2 SVGIG (reference sequence). This CDR3 spans 12 amino acids. The V gene lost 1 base and the J gene lost 6 bases, with 10 bases spanning the gap. CDR3 residues: CAWSDTGTEQYF. The DNA for the CDR3 is TGTGCCTGGAGTGATACAGGCACCGAGCAGTACTTC.

V is TRBV7-2 and J is TRBJ2-7, with TRBD1 matching over 7 bases. The CDR3 has 14 residues. The V gene end was trimmed by 4 bases and the J gene end by 5 bases; junction bases not matched to a gene: 8. Germline CDR1 SGHTA, CDR2 FQGNSA. This CDR3 is CASSSSDRFHEQYF. CDR3 coding DNA: TGTGCCAGCAGCTCCTCGGACAGGTTCCACGAGCAGTACTTC.

This chain joins TRBV7-2 and TRBJ2-1; 7 bases align to TRBD1. CDR3 length: 14 amino acids. CDR1 is SGHTA, CDR2 FQGNSA, per germline. The J segment lost 7 bases and the V segment lost 3 bases, leaving 6 bases of the junction unmatched. The CDR3, as DNA: TGTGCCAGCAGCTTGAGACAGGGTATAAATGAGCAGTTCTTC. Protein sequence: CASSLRQGINEQFF. The full variable domain, rest sourced from reference TRBV7-2 and TRBJ2-1, is GAGVSQSPSNKVTEKGKDVELRCDPISGHTALYWYRQSLGQGLEFLIYFQGNSAPDKSGLPSDRFSAERTGGSVSTLTIQRTQQEDSAVYLCASSLRQGINEQFFGPGTRLTVL.

In this sample, this clone turned up a few times. The sample carries other DNA sequences with the same CDR3. This chain connects TRBV6-6 to TRBJ1-1; 8 positions agree with TRBD1. Germline values: CDR1 MNHNY, CDR2 SVGAGI (reference sequence). The CDR3 contains 15 residues. V trimming: 5 bases; J trimming: 1 base; junction bases outside the gene matches: 6. The CDR3 DNA sequence: TGTGCCAGCAGTCGGGGGACAGGAGCGAACACTGAAGCTTTCTTT. Protein: CASSRGTGANTEAFF.

This clone was observed once. The chain has TRBV6-4 and TRBJ1-1, with a possible D match to TRBD1 (5 bases). This CDR3 region has 13 residues. Germline CDR1 reads MRHNA; CDR2 reads SNTAGT. Trimming shortened V by 2 bases and J by 7 bases, and 11 bases separated the two germline ends. The CDR3 is CASSDVGALEAFF. The CDR3 nucleotides are TGTGCCAGCAGTGACGTAGGGGCACTTGAAGCTTTCTTT.

This clone was seen only a few times. The chain combines TRBV18 with TRBJ1-4, with 7 bases that match TRBD1. CDR1 is KGHSH and CDR2 is LQKENI in the germline V gene. CDR3 length equals 15 residues. V was clipped by 3 bases and J by 3 bases; unmatched bases: 4. The CDR3 here is CASSPTGTPNEKLFF. For the CDR3, the DNA is TGTGCCAGCTCACCGACAGGGACACCTAATGAAAAACTGTTTTTT.

The chain joins TRBV7-2 to TRBJ1-1, with D uncertain. V was pared by 2 bases and J by 7 bases, with 14 bases between. Germline V gives CDR1 SGHTA, CDR2 FQGNSA. The CDR3 is 14 residues long. The CDR3 region has the DNA TGTGCCAGCAGCTTACGCCGGCGGGCGCGTGAAGCTTTCTTT. This sequence encodes CASSLRRRAREAFF.

The V and J genes are TRBV27 and TRBJ1-6, with D possibly matching TRBD1 (6 bases). There are 17 residues in the CDR3. Trimming removed 8 bases from V and 9 bases from J, with 26 bases in between. CDR1 and CDR2 (germline): MNHEY, SMNVEV (reference sequence). CDR3 in DNA: TGTGCCAGCTCTAACGGGCCCGCGGACAGTGGCCGTTCACCCCTCCACTTT. Amino acids: CASSNGPADSGRSPLHF.

This chain uses TRBV29-1 with TRBJ1-4, with TRBD1 as a possible D gene (5 bases). Germline loops: CDR1 SQVTM, CDR2 ANQGSEA. The CDR3 loop spans 13 amino acids. Trimming left V 4 bases short and J 4 bases short, with 10 bases between. The CDR3 here is CSVGKGVNEKLFF. As DNA, the CDR3 is TGCAGCGTTGGTAAAGGGGTTAATGAAAAACTGTTTTTT.